The rows below give T cell receptor beta chains drawn from one sample of a study of shared clonotypes between healthy human individuals. TCRdb's copy holds only in-frame clones and misses some; the assay was immunoSEQ multiplex PCR. The sample lists under 2,000,000 clones; approximately 95% were seen once. What was sequenced was naive CD8+ T cells sorted from blood. These receptors all come from a man younger than 30 in good health. Both conserved end residues are part of each CDR3. A D gene is named only where the DNA matches it firmly. Not every row has a clone size; where given, it reads once, few, many or a size class.

>NA|TRBJ2-7|TRBV5-4|TRBD1
TGTGCCAGCAGCTTAGGACAGGTGGGTCCCGAGCAGTACTTC
CASSLGQVGPEQYF
>once|TRBJ1-1|TRBV18|NA
TGTGCCAGCTCACCACCGAAAGGGGTAAGCTTGACTGAAGCTTTCTTT
CASSPPKGVSLTEAFF
>NA|TRBJ2-7|TRBV27|TRBD1
TGTGCCAGCAGTTTCGGGACAGGGGGCTACTACGAGCAGTACTTC
CASSFGTGGYYEQYF
>NA|TRBJ2-7|TRBV13|NA
TGTGCCAGCAGCCATGGTGGATCCCTGAACCACGAGCAGTACTTC
CASSHGGSLNHEQYF
>NA|TRBJ2-2|TRBV4-1|NA
TGCGCCAGCAGCCAAAATAATCCTGACACCGGGGAGCTGTTTTTT
CASSQNNPDTGELFF
>NA|TRBJ2-1|TRBV20-1|NA
TGCAGTGTTCCTAGAGGCAATGAGCAGTTCTTC
CSVPRGNEQFF
>once|TRBJ2-1|TRBV5-4|NA
TGTGCCAGCAGCTTGGTGGCGGGGCCTGGAAATGAGCAGTTCTTC
CASSLVAGPGNEQFF
>NA|TRBJ2-7|TRBV19|NA
TGTGCCAGTAGTCCAGGGCTGACCTACGAGCAGTACTTC
CASSPGLTYEQYF
>NA|TRBJ2-2|TRBV6-5|NA
TGTGCCAGCAGTGCTCGTTTTTCCGGGGAGCTGTTTTTT
CASSARFSGELFF
>once|TRBJ2-7|TRBV19|NA
TGTGCCAGTAGTATAGGGCTCGGCTACGAGCAGTACTTC
CASSIGLGYEQYF
>NA|TRBJ2-3|TRBV29-1|TRBD2
TGCAGCGTTGAAATTCTGGGGGGGAGGGAGGAGACAGATACGCAGTATTTT
CSVEILGGREETDTQYF
>NA|TRBJ2-7|TRBV7-8|TRBD2
TGTGCCAGCAGCTTCGGACTAGCGGGTTTAGCCTACGAGCAGTACTTC
CASSFGLAGLAYEQYF
>NA|TRBJ1-1|TRBV6-5|NA
TGTGCCAGCAGTTATGGGACGGGGAACACTGAAGCTTTCTTT
CASSYGTGNTEAFF
>NA|TRBJ1-2|TRBV30|NA
TGTGCCTGGGGTAGGCTGGCCTTCTATGGCTACACCTTC
CAWGRLAFYGYTF
>NA|TRBJ2-6|TRBV4-1|NA
TGCGCCAGCAGCCAACTTCAACAGGGATCTGGGGCCAACGTCCTGACTTTC
CASSQLQQGSGANVLTF
>NA|TRBJ1-5|TRBV28|NA
TGTGCCAGCAGTTTCCTCCGGGAAGGTCAGCCCCAGCATTTT
CASSFLREGQPQHF
>NA|TRBJ2-1|TRBV6-4|TRBD2
TGTGCCAGCAGTGACTCGTGGGGGGGCAATGAGCAGTTCTTC
CASSDSWGGNEQFF
>few|TRBJ1-6|TRBV15|TRBD1
TGTGCCACCAGCAGAGAGCGGACAGGGGATTCACCCCTCCACTTT
CATSRERTGDSPLHF
>NA|TRBJ2-1|TRBV7-8|TRBD2
TGTGCCAGCAGCCTTAGCCTAGCGGTCTACAATGAGCAGTTCTTC
CASSLSLAVYNEQFF
>NA|TRBJ1-1|TRBV29-1|TRBD1
TGCAGCGCCGTCGGACAGGGGAACACTGAAGCTTTCTTT
CSAVGQGNTEAFF
>NA|TRBJ2-5|TRBV9|NA
TGTGCCAGCAGCGCCTTTAGAGGGGAGACCCAGTACTTC
CASSAFRGETQYF
>NA|TRBJ2-7|TRBV5-4|NA
TGTGCCAGCGCGGCAATGGGCTCCTACGAGCAGTACTTC
CASAAMGSYEQYF
>NA|TRBJ2-2|TRBV14|NA
TGTGCCAGCAGCCAAGATCTCCCTTGGAACACCGGGGAGCTGTTTTTT
CASSQDLPWNTGELFF
>NA|TRBJ2-1|TRBV7-8|TRBD2
TGTGCCAGCAGCTTAAAAGCGGGGGTCTACAATGAGCAGTTCTTC
CASSLKAGVYNEQFF
>NA|TRBJ1-1|TRBV6-6|NA
TGTGCCAGCAACGCTCCAGCACTATTGAACACTGAAGCTTTCTTT
CASNAPALLNTEAFF
>once|TRBJ2-7|TRBV10-3|NA
TGTGCCATCAGTGCGGCCCCGGGACAGGGAGCGGGAGCCTACGAGCAGTACTTC
CAISAAPGQGAGAYEQYF
>NA|TRBJ1-1|TRBV7-9|NA
TGTGCCAGCAGCTTAGGTGTAGAAGGAGGCACTGAAGCTTTCTTT
CASSLGVEGGTEAFF
>NA|TRBJ2-5|TRBV2|TRBD2
TGTGCCAGCATTGGGACTAGCGGGGGCCTGTACCAAGAGACCCAGTACTTC
CASIGTSGGLYQETQYF
>NA|TRBJ2-1|TRBV10-2|NA
TGCGCCAGCAGTGAGAGCTACAATGAGCAGTTCTTC
CASSESYNEQFF
>NA|TRBJ1-1|TRBV7-6|NA
TGTGCCAGCAGTCAAGGGGGGTCTGAAGCTTTCTTT
CASSQGGSEAFF
>NA|TRBJ2-3|TRBV10-2|TRBD1
TGCGCCAGCAGTGATGTACAGGGGGCCTCAGATACGCAGTATTTT
CASSDVQGASDTQYF
>NA|TRBJ2-7|TRBV2|TRBD2
TGTGCCAGCAGTGAGGCACTAGCGAGCTCCTACGAGCAGTACTTC
CASSEALASSYEQYF
>NA|TRBJ1-1|TRBV27|NA
TGTGCCAGCAGCTTACAGGCATCGAACACTGAAGCTTTCTTT
CASSLQASNTEAFF
>NA|TRBJ2-1|TRBV6-5|NA
TGTGCCAGCACTCTCTCCCCTTACAATGAGCAGTTCTTC
CASTLSPYNEQFF
>NA|TRBJ1-4|TRBV12-5|NA
TGTGCTAGTGGCCCGGACATGGGACCGAATGAAAAACTGTTTTTT
CASGPDMGPNEKLFF
>NA|TRBJ2-7|TRBV4-1|NA
TGCGCCAGCAGCCATGCCGTAGCCTACGAGCAGTACTTC
CASSHAVAYEQYF
>NA|TRBJ2-7|TRBV5-6|TRBD1
TGTGCCAGCACCCCCGGGACAGGGATGACCCACGAGCAGTACTTC
CASTPGTGMTHEQYF
>NA|TRBJ1-2|TRBV4-1|NA
TGCGCCAGCAGCCAAGAGTTCGGGACAATCTATGGCTACACCTTC
CASSQEFGTIYGYTF
>NA|TRBJ1-2|TRBV4-1|NA
TGCGCCAGCAGCCGTGGGAAAGGGAACTATGGCTACACCTTC
CASSRGKGNYGYTF
>NA|TRBJ2-7|TRBV6-6|TRBD1
TGTGCCAGCAGTTTTCCGGGACAGGGTTACGACGAGCAGTACTTC
CASSFPGQGYDEQYF
>NA|TRBJ2-7|TRBV6-5|NA
TGTGCCAGCAGTTATCCGGGGAGCTCCTACGAGCAGTACTTC
CASSYPGSSYEQYF
>NA|TRBJ2-7|TRBV7-6|TRBD2
TGTGCCAGCAGCCACGAGCGGGAAGGGACCTACGAGCAGTACTTC
CASSHEREGTYEQYF
>NA|TRBJ2-5|TRBV7-9|NA
TGTGCCAGCAGTCCAGAGATTCAAGAGACCCAGTACTTC
CASSPEIQETQYF
>once|TRBJ2-3|TRBV6-5|NA
TGTGCCAGCAGAACTACCGGGGCAGATACGCAGTATTTT
CASRTTGADTQYF
>NA|TRBJ1-2|TRBV5-4|NA
TGTGCCAGCAGCTTGGGTCGGCAGGTCCCCCAACCCTATGGCTACACCTTC
CASSLGRQVPQPYGYTF
>once|TRBJ2-3|TRBV27|NA
TGTGCCAGTCAAGGGTACCCCAGCACAGATACGCAGTATTTT
CASQGYPSTDTQYF
>NA|TRBJ2-7|TRBV6-5|TRBD1
TGTGCCAGCAGAACCGGGACAGAATCCTACGAGCAGTACTTC
CASRTGTESYEQYF
>NA|TRBJ2-7|TRBV5-8|TRBD1
TGTGCCAGCAGAAGGGACAGGGAGTATTTCGAGCAGTACTTC
CASRRDREYFEQYF
>NA|TRBJ1-1|TRBV6-5|NA
TGTGCCAGCAGCGGACGGGGAGGCACTGAAGCTTTCTTT
CASSGRGGTEAFF